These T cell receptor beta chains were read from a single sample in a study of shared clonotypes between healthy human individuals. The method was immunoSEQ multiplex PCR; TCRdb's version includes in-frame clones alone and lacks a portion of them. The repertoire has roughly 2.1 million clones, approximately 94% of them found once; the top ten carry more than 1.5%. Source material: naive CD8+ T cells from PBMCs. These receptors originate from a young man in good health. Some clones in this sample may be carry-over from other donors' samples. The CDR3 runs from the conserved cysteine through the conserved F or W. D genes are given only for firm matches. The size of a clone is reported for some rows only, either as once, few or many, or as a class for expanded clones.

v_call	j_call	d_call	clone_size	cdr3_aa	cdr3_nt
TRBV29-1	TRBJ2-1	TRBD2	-	CSAGLAGAGEQFF	TGCAGCGCCGGACTAGCGGGAGCGGGGGAGCAGTTCTTC
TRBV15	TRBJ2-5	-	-	CATSGRTDQETQYF	TGTGCCACCAGCGGAAGGACAGACCAAGAGACCCAGTACTTC
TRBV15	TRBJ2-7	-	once	CATGAHPNDEQYF	TGTGCCACCGGGGCACACCCAAACGACGAGCAGTACTTC
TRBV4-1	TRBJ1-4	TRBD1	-	CASSSTPGTGNEKLFF	TGCGCCAGCAGCTCCACCCCCGGGACAGGGAATGAAAAACTGTTTTTT
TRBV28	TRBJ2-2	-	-	CASSLGVYGRNTGELFF	TGTGCCAGCAGTTTGGGGGTCTACGGGAGGAACACCGGGGAGCTGTTTTTT
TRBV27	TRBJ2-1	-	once	CASSLADYNEQFF	TGTGCCAGCAGTTTGGCAGATTACAATGAGCAGTTCTTC
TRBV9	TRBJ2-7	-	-	CASSVNQRLPYEQYF	TGTGCCAGCAGCGTAAATCAGCGGCTGCCCTACGAGCAGTACTTC
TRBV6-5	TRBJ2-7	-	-	CASSYWDTRRGFEQYF	TGTGCCAGCAGTTACTGGGACACTCGTCGGGGCTTCGAGCAGTACTTC
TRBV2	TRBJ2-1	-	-	CASREQGMTAYNEQFF	TGTGCCAGCAGGGAACAGGGAATGACGGCCTACAATGAGCAGTTCTTC
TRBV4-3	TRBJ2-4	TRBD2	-	CASSQEREGRGNIQYF	TGCGCCAGCAGCCAAGAGCGGGAGGGCCGCGGAAACATTCAGTACTTC
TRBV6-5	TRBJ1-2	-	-	CASSYSSGGYTF	TGTGCCAGCAGTTACTCGTCCGGGGGCTACACCTTC
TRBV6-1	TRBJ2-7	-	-	CASTLAVTYEQYF	TGTGCCAGCACGCTCGCAGTGACCTACGAGCAGTACTTC